This T cell receptor (beta chain) was obtained from a study of cytomegalovirus exposure and HLA in healthy donors. The CDR3 covers 13 residues. V lost 5 bases, J lost 4 bases, and 9 bases lay in between. Germline loops: CDR1 MNHNY, CDR2 SVGAGI (reference sequence). Vbeta (60) and Jbeta (13) primers were used in the PCR. Sequenced by immunoSEQ multiplex PCR; TCRdb stores in-frame clones only, minus some. The sample comprises about 230,000 clones, about 77% of which are singletons, and under 0.6% rests with the top ten. Sequenced material: PBMCs. This chain uses TRBV6-6 with TRBJ1-5, with D maybe TRBD1 (6 bases). This TCR was recovered from a boy aged 5-17 years in good health and CMV-seronegative. CDR3 nucleotide sequence: TGTGCCAGCAGTCTTCAGGGGAATCAGCCCCAGCATTTT. As protein: CASSLQGNQPQHF.